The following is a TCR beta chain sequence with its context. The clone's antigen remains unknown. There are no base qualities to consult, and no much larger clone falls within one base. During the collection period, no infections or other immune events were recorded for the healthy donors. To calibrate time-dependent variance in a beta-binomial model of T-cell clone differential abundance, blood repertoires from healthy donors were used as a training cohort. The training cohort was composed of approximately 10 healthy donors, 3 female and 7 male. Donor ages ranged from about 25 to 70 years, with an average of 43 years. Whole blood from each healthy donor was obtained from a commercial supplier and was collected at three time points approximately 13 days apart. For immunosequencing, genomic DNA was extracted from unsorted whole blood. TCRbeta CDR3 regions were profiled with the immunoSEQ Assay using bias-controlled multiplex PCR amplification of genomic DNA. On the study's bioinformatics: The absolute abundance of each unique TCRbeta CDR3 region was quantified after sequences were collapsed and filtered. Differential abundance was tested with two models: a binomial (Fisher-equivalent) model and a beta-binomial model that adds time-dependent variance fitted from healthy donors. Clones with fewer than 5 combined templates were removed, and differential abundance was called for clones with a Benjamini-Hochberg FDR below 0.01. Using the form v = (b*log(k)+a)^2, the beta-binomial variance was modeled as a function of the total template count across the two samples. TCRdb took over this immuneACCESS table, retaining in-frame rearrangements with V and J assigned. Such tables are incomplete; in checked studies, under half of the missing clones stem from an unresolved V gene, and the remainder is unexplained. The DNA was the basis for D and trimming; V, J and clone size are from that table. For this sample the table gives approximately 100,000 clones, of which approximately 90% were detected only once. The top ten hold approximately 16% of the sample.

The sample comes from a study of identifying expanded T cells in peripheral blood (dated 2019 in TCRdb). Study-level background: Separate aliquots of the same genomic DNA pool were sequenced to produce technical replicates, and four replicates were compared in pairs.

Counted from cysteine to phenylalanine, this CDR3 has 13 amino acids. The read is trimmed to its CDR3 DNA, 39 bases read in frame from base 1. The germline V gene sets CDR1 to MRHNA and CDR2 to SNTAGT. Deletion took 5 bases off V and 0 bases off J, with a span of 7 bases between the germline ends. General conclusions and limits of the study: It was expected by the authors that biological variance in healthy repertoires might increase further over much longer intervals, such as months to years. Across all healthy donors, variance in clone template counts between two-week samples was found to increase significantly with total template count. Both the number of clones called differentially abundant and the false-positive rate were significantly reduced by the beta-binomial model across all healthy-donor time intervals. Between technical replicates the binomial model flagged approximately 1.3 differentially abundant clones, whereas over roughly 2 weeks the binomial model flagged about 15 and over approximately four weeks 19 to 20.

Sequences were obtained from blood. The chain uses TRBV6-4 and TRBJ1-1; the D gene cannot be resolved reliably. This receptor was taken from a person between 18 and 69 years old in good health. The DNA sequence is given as TGTGCCAGCAGTTCGGAAATGAACACTGAAGCTTTCTTT. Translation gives CASSSEMNTEAFF.